This T cell receptor beta chain was captured by sequencing in a study of beta chain features in type 1 diabetes (dated by TCRdb to the late 2010s). About the full investigation: No differences in mean age, gender distribution, total cell number or subset yield were found between patients and healthy donors. A total of 85 million to 110 million sorted cells were examined across all samples, and RNA yield correlated strongly with the number of cells per subset. In the study, recently diagnosed type 1 diabetes patients and matched healthy donors were compared on the TCRB repertoires of their sorted circulating CD4+ T cell subsets. Naive and central memory subsets were obtained from all 30 or so donors, but regulatory and stem cell-like memory subsets were isolated from only 8 patients and roughly 8 healthy donors.

The entire amount of isolated RNA was reverse transcribed using the High Capacity cDNA Reverse Transcription Kit, so the sequenced TCRB transcripts were expressed ones. Naive, central memory and regulatory T cell samples underwent deep immunoSEQ sequencing, averaging roughly 3.4 million total reads per sample. After sorted cells were lysed in RLT buffer, RNA was extracted with DNase-treated RNeasy Micro or Mini kits, with the choice depending on cell number. Each cell subset was processed on its own to prevent cross-contamination, while patient and healthy donor samples were processed together. The immunoSEQ multiplex PCR was used to amplify TCRB sequences from cDNA, yielding 87-bp fragments that span the CDR3 region. Sequencing of the amplicons was done on the Illumina HiSeq platform. Regarding the original processing steps: Synthetic template baselines were used to correct PCR bias computationally, reads within Hamming distance 2 were collapsed, and singletons that could not be merged were discarded. Reads were aligned to IMGT to assign V, D and J genes, CDR3 length, and insertions or deletions at six rearrangement sites. Within each subset, clonotype counts were normalized to the number of sorted cells before true diversity and Gini coefficients were calculated with the tcR R package. The overlap coefficient, calculated on TCRB nucleotide sequences, was used to quantify repertoire sharing. Out-of-frame TCRB sequences from naive cells were analyzed as a proxy for the pre-selection repertoire. Not all clones reach the TCRdb copy of this immuneACCESS table, which keeps in-frame sequences only. Checked studies attribute under half of the gap to unresolved V genes and leave the rest unexplained. V, J and clone size reflect that table, while D and trimming were determined from the DNA. This sample has around 500,000 clones in its table, and approximately 30% of those were observed once. About 0.06% of the sample is held by the ten biggest clonotypes.

The paper's findings and limits, for the study overall: Only small numbers of individuals were included in the HLA sub-analyses, which left unresolved whether HLA type had any influence on TCRB rearrangement. Shorter templates might have been favored by PCR, but patient and control samples were amplified and corrected together, so both groups would have been affected equally by any skew. Naive, central memory and regulatory TCRB repertoires appeared more similar among patients than among healthy donors. Type 1 diabetes patients showed a moderate but significant shortening of TCRB CDR3 length in all four CD4+ subsets. Fewer insertions and more nucleotide deletions at VDJ recombination sites were observed in patients with type 1 diabetes, implying thymic rearrangement abnormalities. Because cDNA was sequenced instead of genomic DNA, highly expressing activated cells could be over-represented, though the groups showed no difference in activation or CD3 levels.

From each donor, a single peripheral blood sample of 90 to 150 mL on average was drawn into heparinised tubes. A BD FACSAria II was used to sort naive, central memory, regulatory and stem cell-like memory CD4+ T cells with a panel that included CD45RO, CCR7, CD25, CD127, CD95 and CD27. A purity above 98% was achieved for all sorted populations. PBMCs were isolated immediately by Lymphoprep density gradient centrifugation and stained directly without culture. To minimize batch effects, samples were stained and sorted in pairs, one healthy donor with one patient per experiment. As regards this clone: What this receptor recognizes is not known. It has no much larger one-base neighbor in the sample; base qualities were not kept.

Reading the germline V gene gives CDR1 SGHTA and CDR2 FQGNSA. Germline trimming: 6 bases from V, 6 bases from J; junction bases outside gene matches: 13. The CDR3 spans 16 residues, from the cysteine through the phenylalanine. Here the CDR3 DNA is all that survives: 48 bases in frame from base 1. Sample: naive CD4+ T cells from blood. The cell subset or site label, as the study defines it: true naive CD4+ T cells. This receptor was obtained from a man younger than 35 in good health. The rearranged segments are TRBV7-2 and TRBJ2-1; the central 8 bases match TRBD2. In nucleotides, the sequence is TGTGCCAGCAGTTTTCTAGGGGGACTAGTTAGCAATGAGCAGTTCTTC. This sequence encodes CASSFLGGLVSNEQFF. The reference TRBV7-2 and TRBJ2-1 proteins fill in what lies around the CDR3, so the full variable domain reads GAGVSQSPSNKVTEKGKDVELRCDPISGHTALYWYRQSLGQGLEFLIYFQGNSAPDKSGLPSDRFSAERTGGSVSTLTIQRTQQEDSAVYLCASSFLGGLVSNEQFFGPGTRLTVL.